This TCR beta chain is from a study of cytomegalovirus exposure and HLA in healthy donors. Study details: Most genotyped donors, 65% to 85% of 398, had Caucasian-associated genetic ancestry. Study-wide results and caveats: In presence/absence analyses, roughly uniform sequencing depth across donors was assumed. The majority of CMV-associated TCR beta chains were reported as apparently HLA-restricted in a later analysis.

The sample holds a few counts of this clone. Its antigen is still unknown. This CDR3 is 15 amino acids long. Germline V CDR1 and CDR2: MDHEN, SYDVKM. Trimming left V 4 bases short and J 4 bases short, with 16 bases between. 60 Vbeta and 13 Jbeta primers were used in PCR. Data came from immunoSEQ multiplex PCR; TCRdb stores just in-frame clones and leaves some out. The data contain under 95,000 clones, roughly 8.2% of them singletons. The sample was PBMCs. This clonotype originated in a man in his fifties in good health and CMV-seronegative. The chain uses TRBV28 and TRBJ1-1; TRBD1 is a possible D gene (5 bases). CDR3 in DNA: TGTGCCAGCAGTTCCCAGGGCAGGCGGGGCACTGAAGCTTTCTTT. The encoded protein is CASSSQGRRGTEAFF. The full variable domain, rest sourced from reference TRBV28 and TRBJ1-1, is DVKVTQSSRYLVKRTGEKVFLECVQDMDHENMFWYRQDPGLGLRLIYFSYDVKMKEKGDIPEGYSVSREKKERFSLILESASTNQTSMYLCASSSQGRRGTEAFFGQGTRLTVV.